This T cell receptor (beta chain) was sequenced during a study of shared clonotypes between healthy human individuals. Overall study results and limits: Though the depth was large, rarefaction showed that sorted-subset sequencing was incomplete.

As originally analysed: Owing to the provision of junction-only sequences devoid of quality scores by immunoSEQ, filtering differed. Here immunoSEQ multiplex PCR was the method, and the copy in TCRdb shows in-frame clones only, minus some. V, J and clone size reflect that table, while D and trimming were determined from the DNA. The data contain 950,000 to 1,200,000 clones, 77% of them seen just once; the ten biggest clones take up about 0.94%. A single count supports this clone. Its specificity is unknown. Other DNA variants within this sample encode the same CDR3. Germline CDR1 MDHEN, CDR2 SYDVKM. CDR3 length equals 12 residues. Trimming removed 3 bases at V and 7 bases at J, with 9 bases between. Adults of Caucasian background living in Nashville, Tennessee made up all donors.

The sequencing sample was made of memory CD4+ T cells from PBMCs. The subset: CD45RA-negative fraction. This chain links TRBV28 with TRBJ2-5; D remains ambiguous. This clonotype was obtained from a man in his late teens or twenties in good health. Some clones in this sample may be carry-over from other donors' samples. Here the CDR3 DNA reads TGTGCCAGCAGTTTGAGACTTGGGACCCAGTACTTC. Translation gives CASSLRLGTQYF.